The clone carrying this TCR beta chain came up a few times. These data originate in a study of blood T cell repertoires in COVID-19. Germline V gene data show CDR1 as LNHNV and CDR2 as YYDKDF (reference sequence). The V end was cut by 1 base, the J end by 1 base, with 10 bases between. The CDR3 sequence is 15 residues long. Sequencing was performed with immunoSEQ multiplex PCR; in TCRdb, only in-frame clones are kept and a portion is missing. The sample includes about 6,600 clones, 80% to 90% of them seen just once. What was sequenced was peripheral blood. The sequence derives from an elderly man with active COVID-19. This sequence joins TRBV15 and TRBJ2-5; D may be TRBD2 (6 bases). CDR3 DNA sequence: TGTGCCACCAGCAGAGTGGCGGGGATCCAAGAGACCCAGTACTTC. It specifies CATSRVAGIQETQYF.